This T cell receptor (beta chain) was recorded in a study of T cell clonality in common variable immunodeficiency. The protocol was immunoSEQ multiplex PCR, while the TCRdb copy is restricted to in-frame clones and leaves out a portion. This sample has approximately 64,000 clones, each found more than once. V lost 6 bases, J lost 1 base, and 14 bases lay in between. The CDR3 has 15 amino acids. Germline CDR1 and CDR2: SGHAT and FQNNGV. This clone was detected ten times or more. The CDR3 end lies 3 residues beyond the end of the read and is filled in from the germline J gene. The specimen sequenced was peripheral blood mononuclear cells. The sequence came from a person aged 18-70 years in good health. The rearrangement links TRBV11-2 to TRBJ2-3; D remains ambiguous. The CDR3 spells CASRPKGLRTDTQYF. The sequenced part of the CDR3 DNA is TGTGCCAGCAGACCTAAGGGTTTACGCACAGATACG.